This T cell receptor beta chain appears in the sequencing data of a study of blood T cell repertoires in COVID-19. Across the whole study: COVID-19 samples collected from the United States, Italy and Spain covered acute and convalescent phases. PBMCs, B-cell-depleted T cells, or T cells provided the cDNA or gDNA that made up the material.

Per the original data handling: Amplification from reference gene primers served as the basis for estimated nucleated cell counts. Sequencing was performed with immunoSEQ multiplex PCR; in TCRdb, only in-frame clones are kept and a portion is missing. V, J and clone size are those of that table, while D and trimming were read from the DNA. The table lists under 150,000 clones, 70% to 80% of them singletons. The CDR3 is made up of 14 amino acids. Trimming stripped 3 bases from V and 4 bases from J, with 10 bases between. Germline V gene data show CDR1 as MRHNA and CDR2 as SNTAGT. The receptor comes from a woman over 75 with active or convalescent COVID-19. Sequences were obtained from peripheral blood. The genes are TRBV6-4 and TRBJ1-3; weak D call: TRBD1 (6 bases). The CDR3 DNA reads TGTGCCAGCAGTGATAGGACAGCCGGAAACACCATATATTTT. Its protein product is CASSDRTAGNTIYF.